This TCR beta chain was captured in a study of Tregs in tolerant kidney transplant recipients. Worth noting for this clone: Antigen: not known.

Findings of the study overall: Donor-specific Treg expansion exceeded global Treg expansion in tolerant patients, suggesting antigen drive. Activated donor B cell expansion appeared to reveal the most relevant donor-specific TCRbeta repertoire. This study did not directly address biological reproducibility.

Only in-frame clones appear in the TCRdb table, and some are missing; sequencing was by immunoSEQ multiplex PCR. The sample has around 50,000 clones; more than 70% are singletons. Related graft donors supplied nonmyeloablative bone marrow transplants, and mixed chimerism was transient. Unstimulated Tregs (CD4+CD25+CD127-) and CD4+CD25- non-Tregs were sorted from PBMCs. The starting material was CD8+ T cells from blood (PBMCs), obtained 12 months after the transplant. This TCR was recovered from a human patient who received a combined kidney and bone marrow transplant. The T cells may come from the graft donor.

Here the CDR3 DNA reads TGTGCCAGCAGCCTGGGACTCGGACAGGGGGCGTATGGTGGCTACACCTTC. This sequence encodes CASSLGLGQGAYGGYTF. The chain has TRBV5-6 and TRBJ1-2; 11 nucleotides match TRBD1. This CDR3 is 17 amino acids long. In germline, CDR1 is SGHDT, CDR2 YYEEEE. The V gene end was trimmed by 4 bases and the J gene end by 7 bases; junction bases not matched to a gene: 15.